This section outlines one TCR beta chain sequence together with its context. There is no known antigen for this receptor. No base qualities exist here, and no much larger clone lies one base off it. Library preparation used the immunoSEQ multiplex PCR assay. Held by TCRdb, this immuneACCESS table contains in-frame sequences only and omits some clones. Under half of the omission traces to an unresolved V gene where checked; the cause of the rest is unknown. This sample gives around 69,000 clones in total; 90% of them show up just once. The ten top clones hold about 2% of the sample. This entry belongs to a study of T cell changes during pregnancy in multiple sclerosis (dated by TCRdb to between 2018 and 2021). Turning to the overall study: Changes in the T cell repertoire over the course of pregnancy were examined in this study in women with multiple sclerosis.

Including cysteine and phenylalanine, the CDR3 has 13 amino acids. The only DNA kept is the CDR3, 39 bases in frame from the first base. The germline V and J ends show losses of 7 bases and 6 bases respectively, and no gene match explains 8 bases of the junction. The germline V gene provides CDR1 SQVTM and CDR2 ANQGSEA. This TCR came from a female donor in good health, enrolled as a control in a pregnancy study. The chain is made from TRBV29-1 and TRBJ2-7, and 11 junctional nucleotides match TRBD1. The material sequenced was peripheral blood, taken in the second trimester of pregnancy. The CDR3: CSAGTGTGGEQYF. The DNA sequence reads TGCAGCGCGGGGACCGGGACAGGGGGCGAGCAGTACTTC.